Below are 6 T cell receptor beta chains sequenced from a single sample in a study of CD8 T cells in Susac syndrome. Random hexamers were used to reverse transcribe the RNA input (about 0.45 to 1 ug). TCRdb re-called the immunoSEQ multiplex PCR reads through MiXCR, storing one row per CDR3 protein. The sample contains some 450,000 distinct CDR3 sequences, 75% to 90% of which appear only once. The sample consisted of CD8+ T cells from PBMCs. The source of these receptors is a human donor with multiple sclerosis.

The CDR3 DNA is TGTGCCAGCAGTTTATCGGACAGTGAAGCTTTCTTT. It is translated as CASSLSDSEAFF. This chain joins TRBV12-3 or TRBV12-4 and TRBJ1-1; D is possibly TRBD1 (6 bases). The CDR3 totals 12 residues. V was trimmed by 2 bases and J by 7 bases, leaving 8 bases between them.

The rearrangement joins TRBV28 to TRBJ2-3; D ambiguous. The ends were cut back, 9 bases at V and 6 bases at J, with 10 bases in the middle. Germline V gives CDR1 MDHEN, CDR2 SYDVKM. The CDR3 is made up of 11 amino acids. The DNA of the CDR3 is TGTGCCAGTTTTAAACTGGATACGCAGTATTTT. It encodes CASFKLDTQYF.

The V and J genes are TRBV15 and TRBJ2-2, with D perhaps matching TRBD1 (7 bases). CDR1 is LNHNV, CDR2 YYDKDF, per germline (reference sequence). CDR3 size: 15 residues. V lost 3 bases to trimming and J lost 3 bases, with 11 bases between them. CDR3 nucleotide sequence: TGTGCCACCAGCAGCGACAGGGAGGACACCGGGGAGCTGTTTTTT. Its translation is CATSSDREDTGELFF.

In its sample, this clonotype was seen once. The chain has TRBV11-1 and TRBJ2-3; D is unclear. The CDR3 length is 15 residues. V dropped 5 bases and J dropped 6 bases, with 18 bases sitting between them. Germline V CDR1 and CDR2: SGHAT, FQDESV (reference sequence). DNA for the CDR3: TGTGCCAGCAGCAAGATCTGGGGATGGGCCGATACGCAGTATTTT. This gives the protein CASSKIWGWADTQYF.

The chain combines TRBV4-1 with TRBJ2-6, with D uncertain. This CDR3 contains 18 residues. V was shortened by 1 base and J by 0 bases, with 13 bases between the two germline ends. Germline-derived CDR1 and CDR2 are MGHRA and YSYEKL. The CDR3 sequence is CASSQAFGLSSGANVLTF. In DNA, the CDR3 is TGCGCCAGCAGCCAAGCGTTTGGTCTGAGCTCTGGGGCCAACGTCCTGACTTTC.

The chain couples TRBV7-6 to TRBJ2-6; D possibly corresponds to TRBD2 (5 bases). The V and J ends lost 3 bases and 1 base respectively, with 10 bases between them. The CDR3 length is 16 residues. The germline gives CDR1 SGHVS, CDR2 FNYEAQ. Here the CDR3 reads CASSFNPGSGANVLTF. The CDR3 bases are TGTGCCAGCAGCTTTAACCCGGGATCTGGGGCCAACGTCCTGACTTTC.